The 5 T cell receptor beta chains below were found in one sample sequenced in a study of a mutant IDH1 vaccine in newly diagnosed glioma. Sample time point: week 11, during vaccination. Each vaccine dose was 300 ug of mutant IDH1 20-mer peptide, with topical imiquimod. The table came from immunoSEQ multiplex PCR; TCRdb's copy has only in-frame clones and leaves some out. The table has 23,000 or so clones, about 80% seen once. For these TCRs, the target antigens are not known. Specimen: PBMCs, collected from a glioma patient whose treatment included an IDH1 peptide vaccine. The receptor set was obtained from a middle-aged man with glioma.

The chain joins TRBV6-1 to TRBJ1-1; a weak D match, TRBD1 (6 bases). The germline CDR1 and CDR2 sequences are MNHNS and SASEGT. The V gene lost 4 bases and the J gene lost 11 bases, with 14 bases spanning the gap. This CDR3 region has 12 residues. As DNA, the CDR3 is TGTGCCAGCAGTGCCGCGGGTAGGGGGGCTTTCTTT. It encodes CASSAAGRGAFF.

The rearrangement uses TRBV5-4 and TRBJ2-4; D is ambiguous. V lost 4 bases and J 0 bases, leaving 20 bases between the germline ends. This CDR3 has 18 residues. CDR1 SGHNT and CDR2 YYREEE come from the germline V gene (reference sequence). CDR3 bases: TGTGCCAGCAGCCCCCGGGCCTATTCCAAAGCAGCCAAAAACATTCAGTACTTC. This sequence encodes CASSPRAYSKAAKNIQYF.

The chain combines TRBV5-6 with TRBJ1-2; 8 nucleotides align to TRBD1. Germline CDR1 and CDR2: SGHDT and YYEEEE. This CDR3 contains 16 residues. The ends lost 2 bases at V and 4 bases at J; junction bases unmatched: 10. CDR3 sequence (DNA): TGTGCCAGCAGCTTATATACAGGGGGTCAGGGCTATGGCTACACCTTC. Protein product: CASSLYTGGQGYGYTF.

This clone has just a few counts. The chain is built from TRBV6-6 and TRBJ2-1; D gene uncertain. Trimming removed 2 bases at V and 10 bases at J, with 12 bases between. CDR1 is MNHNY and CDR2 is SVGAGI in the germline V gene (reference sequence). This CDR3 has 13 residues. DNA for the CDR3: TGTGCCAGCAGTTACGAGGCCAGCCGCGAGCAGTTCTTC. Encoded protein: CASSYEASREQFF.

The table lists this clone with a few counts. The chain combines TRBV6-1 with TRBJ1-1; perhaps TRBD1 as D (6 bases). The CDR3 is 14 amino acids. Germline V gene data show CDR1 as MNHNS and CDR2 as SASEGT. V was trimmed by 6 bases and J by 0 bases, leaving 11 bases between them. The chain's CDR3 is CASRQGLLNTEAFF. DNA for the CDR3: TGTGCCAGCAGGCAGGGGCTTCTGAACACTGAAGCTTTCTTT.